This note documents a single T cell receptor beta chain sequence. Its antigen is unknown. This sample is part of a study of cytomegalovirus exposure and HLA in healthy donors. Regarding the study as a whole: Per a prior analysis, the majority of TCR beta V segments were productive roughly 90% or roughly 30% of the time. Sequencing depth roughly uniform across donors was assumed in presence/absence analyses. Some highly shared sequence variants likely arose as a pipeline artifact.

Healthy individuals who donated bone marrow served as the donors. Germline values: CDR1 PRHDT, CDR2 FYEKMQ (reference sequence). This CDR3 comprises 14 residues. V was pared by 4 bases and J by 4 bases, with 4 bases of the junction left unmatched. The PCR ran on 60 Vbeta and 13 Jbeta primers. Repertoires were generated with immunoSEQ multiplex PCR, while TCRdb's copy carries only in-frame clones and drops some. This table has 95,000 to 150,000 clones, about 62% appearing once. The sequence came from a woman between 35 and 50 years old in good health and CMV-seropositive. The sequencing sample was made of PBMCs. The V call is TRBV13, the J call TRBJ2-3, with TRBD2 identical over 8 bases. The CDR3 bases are TGTGCCAGCAGCTCGACTAGCGATTCAGATACGCAGTATTTT. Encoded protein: CASSSTSDSDTQYF.